This is a list of T cell receptor beta chains from one sample in a study of blood T cell repertoires in COVID-19. TCRdb keeps only in-frame clones here, not all; method: immunoSEQ multiplex PCR. The sample has 35,000 to 50,000 clones; under 90% are singletons. The sequencing sample was made of peripheral blood. The receptors originated from a woman in her sixties or seventies with acute or convalescent COVID-19. Both conserved end residues are part of each CDR3.

j_call v_call cdr3_aa
TRBJ2-1 TRBV15 CATSRDGGPSEQFF
TRBJ2-1 TRBV5-8 CASSPSPSSYNEQFF
TRBJ2-7 TRBV7-2 CASSLARGSKYEQYF
TRBJ1-2 TRBV28 CASSLLSYGYTF
TRBJ1-5 TRBV19 CASSKTPGGEMSNQPQHF
TRBJ1-4 TRBV28 CASRLAENEKLFF
TRBJ2-7 TRBV27 CASSLWDRVHEQYF
TRBJ2-2 TRBV25-1 CASSERQARTGELFF
TRBJ1-1 TRBV19 CASSPTGYTEAFF
TRBJ2-1 TRBV7-2 CASSYNRVRNEQFF
TRBJ1-2 TRBV19 CASSPGTVVNYGYTF
TRBJ1-3 TRBV3-1/TRBV3-2 CASSQRGSGNTIYF
TRBJ2-5 TRBV9 CASSPPGLAPETQYF
TRBJ2-1 TRBV7-9 CASSLYLAGGNEQFF
TRBJ1-4 TRBV28 CASSPTGFLDEKLFF
TRBJ2-5 TRBV7-2 CASSPYRGEETQYF
TRBJ1-3 TRBV30 CAWSLLTGVGNTIYF
TRBJ2-5 TRBV4-2 CASSTLQQGSTQYF
TRBJ2-1 TRBV27 CASSLDRAYNEQFF
TRBJ2-2 TRBV3-1/TRBV3-2 CASSQDPSAGELFF
TRBJ1-5 TRBV2 CASTPPGGGNQPQHF
TRBJ1-1 TRBV6-6 CASSLPTGVEAFF
TRBJ2-1 TRBV7-2 CASSLGGRGIDEQFF
TRBJ2-3 TRBV10-3 CAISLSVDTQYF
TRBJ1-4 TRBV6-5 CASMGRRATNEKLFF
TRBJ1-1 TRBV4-2 CASSQGGEGAGKTEAFF